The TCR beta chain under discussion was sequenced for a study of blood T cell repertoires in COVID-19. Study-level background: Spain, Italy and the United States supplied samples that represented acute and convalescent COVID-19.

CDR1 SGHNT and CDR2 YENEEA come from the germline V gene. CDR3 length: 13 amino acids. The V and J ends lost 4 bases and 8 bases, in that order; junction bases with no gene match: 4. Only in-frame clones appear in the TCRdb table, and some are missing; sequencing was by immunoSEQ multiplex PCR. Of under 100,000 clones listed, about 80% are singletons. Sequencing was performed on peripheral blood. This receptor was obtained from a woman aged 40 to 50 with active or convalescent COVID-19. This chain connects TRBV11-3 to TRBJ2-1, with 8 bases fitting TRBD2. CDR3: CASSYGGAYEQFF. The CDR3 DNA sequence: TGTGCCAGCAGCTACGGGGGGGCTTATGAGCAGTTCTTC.